The present T cell receptor beta chain was sequenced within a study of blood T cell repertoires in COVID-19. V lost 7 bases to trimming and J lost 4 bases, with 17 bases between them. CDR3 length: 15 amino acids. Germline CDR1 is MNHEY and CDR2 is SVGAGI. Source study methods: Amplification of reference gene primers provided the estimated nucleated cell counts. The table came from immunoSEQ multiplex PCR; TCRdb's copy has only in-frame clones and leaves some out. V, J and clone size are those of that table, while D and trimming were read from the DNA. The sample shows about 120,000 clones, 87% of them seen only once. This clone has just one count.

The chain links TRBV6-5 to TRBJ1-5; D possibly corresponds to TRBD1 (6 bases). Sequencing was performed on peripheral blood. The receptor's source is a human donor in a cohort sampled during active COVID-19. This CDR3 reads CASKRGGEGNQPQHF. The CDR3 nucleotides are TGTGCCAGCAAGAGAGGGGGGGAGGGAAATCAGCCCCAGCATTTT.